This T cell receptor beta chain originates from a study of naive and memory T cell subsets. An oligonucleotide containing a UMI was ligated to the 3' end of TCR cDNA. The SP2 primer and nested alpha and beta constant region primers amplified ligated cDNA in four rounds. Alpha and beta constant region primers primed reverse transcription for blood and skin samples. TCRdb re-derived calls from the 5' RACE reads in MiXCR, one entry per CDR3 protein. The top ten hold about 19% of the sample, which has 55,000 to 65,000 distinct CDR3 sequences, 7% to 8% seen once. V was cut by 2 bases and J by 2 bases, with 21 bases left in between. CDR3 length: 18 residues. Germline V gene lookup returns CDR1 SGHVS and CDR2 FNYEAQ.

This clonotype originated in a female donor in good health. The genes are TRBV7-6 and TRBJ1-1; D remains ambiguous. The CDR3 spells CASSLNPLPAGVNTEAFF. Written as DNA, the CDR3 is TGTGCCAGCAGCTTAAACCCCCTTCCCGCTGGCGTCAACACTGAAGCTTTCTTT.